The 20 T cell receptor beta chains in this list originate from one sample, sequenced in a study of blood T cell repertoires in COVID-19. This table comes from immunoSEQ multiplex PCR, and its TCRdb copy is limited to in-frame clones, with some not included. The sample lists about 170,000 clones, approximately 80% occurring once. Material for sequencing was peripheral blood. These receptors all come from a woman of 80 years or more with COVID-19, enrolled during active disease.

CDR3 loop: CASRRGNQPQHF. The CDR3, as DNA: TGTGCCAGCAGACGAGGTAATCAGCCCCAGCATTTT. This chain connects TRBV12-3 or TRBV12-4 to TRBJ1-5; D gene ambiguous. V lost 6 bases to trimming and J lost 4 bases, with 7 bases between them. There are 12 residues in the CDR3.

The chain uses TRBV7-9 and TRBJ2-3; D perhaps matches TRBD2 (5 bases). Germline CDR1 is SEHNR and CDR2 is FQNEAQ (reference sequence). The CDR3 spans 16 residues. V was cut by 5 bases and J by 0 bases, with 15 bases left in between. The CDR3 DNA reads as TGTGCCAGCAGCCCGAGGACCGGGATTAGCACAGATACGCAGTATTTT. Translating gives CASSPRTGISTDTQYF.

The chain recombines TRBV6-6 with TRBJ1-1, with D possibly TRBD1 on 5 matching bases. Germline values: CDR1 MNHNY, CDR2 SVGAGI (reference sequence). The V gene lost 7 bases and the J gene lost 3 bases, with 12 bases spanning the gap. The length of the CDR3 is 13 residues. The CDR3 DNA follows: TGTGCCAGCAACTCCGCGGGGGACACTGAAGCTTTCTTT. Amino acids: CASNSAGDTEAFF.

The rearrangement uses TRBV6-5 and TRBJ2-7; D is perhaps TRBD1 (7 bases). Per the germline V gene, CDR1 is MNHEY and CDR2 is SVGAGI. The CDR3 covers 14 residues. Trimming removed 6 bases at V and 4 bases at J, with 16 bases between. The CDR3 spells CASSHAAGGYEQYF. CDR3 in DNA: TGTGCCAGCAGCCACGCGGCAGGGGGGTACGAGCAGTACTTC.

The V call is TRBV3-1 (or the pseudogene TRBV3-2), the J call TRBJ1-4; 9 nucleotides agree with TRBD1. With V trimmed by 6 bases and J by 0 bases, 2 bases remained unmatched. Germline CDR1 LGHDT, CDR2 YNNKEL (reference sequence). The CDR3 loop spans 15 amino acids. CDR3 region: CASRDRGSTNEKLFF. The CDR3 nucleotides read TGTGCCAGCAGGGACAGGGGATCAACTAATGAAAAACTGTTTTTT.

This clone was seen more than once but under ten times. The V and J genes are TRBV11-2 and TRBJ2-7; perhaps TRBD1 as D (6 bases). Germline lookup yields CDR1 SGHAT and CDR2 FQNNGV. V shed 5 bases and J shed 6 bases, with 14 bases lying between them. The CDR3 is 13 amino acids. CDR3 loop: CASSRDRSPEQYF. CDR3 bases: TGTGCCAGCAGCCGTGACAGGTCCCCCGAGCAGTACTTC.

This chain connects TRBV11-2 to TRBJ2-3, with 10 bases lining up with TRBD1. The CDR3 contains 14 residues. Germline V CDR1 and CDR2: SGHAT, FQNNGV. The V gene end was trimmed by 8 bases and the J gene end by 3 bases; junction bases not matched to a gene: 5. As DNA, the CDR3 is TGTGCCAGCTGCCGGGACAGGGGAACAGATACGCAGTATTTT. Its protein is CASCRDRGTDTQYF. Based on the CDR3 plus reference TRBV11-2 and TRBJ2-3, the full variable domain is EAGVAQSPRYKIIEKRQSVAFWCNPISGHATLYWYQQILGQGPKLLIQFQNNGVVDDSQLPKDRFSAERLKGVDSTLKIQPAKLEDSAVYLCASCRDRGTDTQYFGPGTRLTVL.

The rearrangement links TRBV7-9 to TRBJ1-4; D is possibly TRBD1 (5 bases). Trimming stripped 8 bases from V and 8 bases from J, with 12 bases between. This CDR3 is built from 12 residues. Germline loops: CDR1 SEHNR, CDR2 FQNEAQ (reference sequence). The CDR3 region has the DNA TGTGCCAGCTCGGGGGGGAGCGAAAAACTGTTTTTT. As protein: CASSGGSEKLFF. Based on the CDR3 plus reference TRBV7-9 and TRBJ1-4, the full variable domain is DTGVSQNPRHKITKRGQNVTFRCDPISEHNRLYWYRQTLGQGPEFLTYFQNEAQLEKSRLLSDRFSAERPKGSFSTLEIQRTEQGDSAMYLCASSGGSEKLFFGSGTQLSVL.

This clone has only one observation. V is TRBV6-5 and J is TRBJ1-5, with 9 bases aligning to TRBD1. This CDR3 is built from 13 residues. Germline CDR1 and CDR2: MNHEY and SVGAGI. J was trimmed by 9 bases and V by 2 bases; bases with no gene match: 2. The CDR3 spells CASSYGTGRPQHF. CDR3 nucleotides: TGTGCCAGCAGTTACGGGACAGGGAGGCCCCAGCATTTT.

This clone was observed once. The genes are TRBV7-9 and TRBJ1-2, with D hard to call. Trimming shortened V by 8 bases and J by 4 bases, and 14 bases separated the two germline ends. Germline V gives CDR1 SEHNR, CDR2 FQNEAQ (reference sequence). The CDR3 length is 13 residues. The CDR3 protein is CASDARGVYGYTF. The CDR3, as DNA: TGTGCCAGCGATGCTCGGGGAGTCTATGGCTACACCTTC.

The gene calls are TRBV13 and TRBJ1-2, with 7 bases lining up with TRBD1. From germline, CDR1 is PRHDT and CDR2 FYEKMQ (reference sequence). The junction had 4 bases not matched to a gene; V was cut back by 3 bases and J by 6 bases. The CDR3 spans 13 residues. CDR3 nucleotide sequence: TGTGCCAGCAGCTTCGGCAGGGGGAATGGCTACACCTTC. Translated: CASSFGRGNGYTF.

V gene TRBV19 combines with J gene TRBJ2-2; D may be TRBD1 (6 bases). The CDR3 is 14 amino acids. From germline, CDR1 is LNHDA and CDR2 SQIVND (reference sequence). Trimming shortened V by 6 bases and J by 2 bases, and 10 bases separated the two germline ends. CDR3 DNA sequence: TGTGCCAGTAGATTACAGGGTAACACCGGGGAGCTGTTTTTT. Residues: CASRLQGNTGELFF. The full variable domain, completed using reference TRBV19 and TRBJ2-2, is DGGITQSPKYLFRKEGQNVTLSCEQNLNHDAMYWYRQDPGQGLRLIYYSQIVNDFQKGDIAEGYSVSREKKESFPLTVTSAQKNPTAFYLCASRLQGNTGELFFGEGSRLTVL.

The CDR3 coding sequence is TGTGCCAGCAGCCACTCGACAGGGGGCGATCAGCCCCAGCATTTT. Translating it yields CASSHSTGGDQPQHF. The rearrangement links TRBV3-1 (or the pseudogene TRBV3-2) to TRBJ1-5, with 10 positions matching TRBD1. The J segment lost 5 bases and the V segment lost 3 bases, leaving 4 bases of the junction unmatched. The V gene's germline CDR1 is LGHDT and CDR2 YNNKEL (reference sequence). This CDR3 is 15 amino acids long.

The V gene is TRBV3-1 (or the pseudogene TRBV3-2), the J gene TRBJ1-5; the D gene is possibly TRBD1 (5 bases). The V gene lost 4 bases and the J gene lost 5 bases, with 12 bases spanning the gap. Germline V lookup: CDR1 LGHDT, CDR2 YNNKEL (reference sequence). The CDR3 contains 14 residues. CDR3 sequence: CASSRGVGDQPQHF. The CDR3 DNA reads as TGTGCCAGCAGCCGGGGGGTAGGGGATCAGCCCCAGCATTTT.

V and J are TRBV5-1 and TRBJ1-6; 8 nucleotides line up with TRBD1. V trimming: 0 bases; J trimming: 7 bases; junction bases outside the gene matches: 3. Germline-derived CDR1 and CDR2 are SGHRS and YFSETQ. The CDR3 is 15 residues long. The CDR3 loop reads CASSLDRGTNSPLHF. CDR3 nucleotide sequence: TGCGCCAGCAGCTTGGACAGGGGGACCAATTCACCCCTCCACTTT.

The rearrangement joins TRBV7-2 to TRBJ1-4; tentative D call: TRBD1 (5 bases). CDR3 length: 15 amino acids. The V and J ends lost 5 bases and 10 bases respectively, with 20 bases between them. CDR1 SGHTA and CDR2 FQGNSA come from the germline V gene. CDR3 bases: TGTGCCAGCAGCCCAGCGACACCAGGGTTAGGAAAACTGTTTTTT. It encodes CASSPATPGLGKLFF.

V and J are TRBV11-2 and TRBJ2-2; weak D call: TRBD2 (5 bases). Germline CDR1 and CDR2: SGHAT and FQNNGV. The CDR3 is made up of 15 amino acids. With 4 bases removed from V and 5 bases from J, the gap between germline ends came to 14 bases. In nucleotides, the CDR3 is TGTGCCAGCAGCTGGGGTGGGAGTGGGACCGGGGAGCTGTTTTTT. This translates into CASSWGGSGTGELFF.

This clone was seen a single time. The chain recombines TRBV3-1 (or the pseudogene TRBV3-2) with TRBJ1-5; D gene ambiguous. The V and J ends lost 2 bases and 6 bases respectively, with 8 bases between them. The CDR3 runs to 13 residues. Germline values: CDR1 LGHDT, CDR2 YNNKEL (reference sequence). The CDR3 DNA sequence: TGTGCCAGCAGCCAACAGAGGGTTCAGCCCCAGCATTTT. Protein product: CASSQQRVQPQHF.

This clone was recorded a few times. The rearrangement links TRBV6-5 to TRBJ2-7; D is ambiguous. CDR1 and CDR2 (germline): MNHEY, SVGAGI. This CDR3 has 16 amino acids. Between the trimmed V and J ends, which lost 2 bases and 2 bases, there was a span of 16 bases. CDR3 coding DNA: TGTGCCAGCAGTTACGCTAGGCACTTGAACACCTACGAGCAGTACTTC. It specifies CASSYARHLNTYEQYF.

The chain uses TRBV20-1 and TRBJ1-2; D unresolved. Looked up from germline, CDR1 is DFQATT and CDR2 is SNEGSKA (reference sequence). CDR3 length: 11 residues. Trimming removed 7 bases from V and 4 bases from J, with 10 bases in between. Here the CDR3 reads CSVDILYGYTF. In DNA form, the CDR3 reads TGCAGTGTCGACATTCTCTATGGCTACACCTTC.